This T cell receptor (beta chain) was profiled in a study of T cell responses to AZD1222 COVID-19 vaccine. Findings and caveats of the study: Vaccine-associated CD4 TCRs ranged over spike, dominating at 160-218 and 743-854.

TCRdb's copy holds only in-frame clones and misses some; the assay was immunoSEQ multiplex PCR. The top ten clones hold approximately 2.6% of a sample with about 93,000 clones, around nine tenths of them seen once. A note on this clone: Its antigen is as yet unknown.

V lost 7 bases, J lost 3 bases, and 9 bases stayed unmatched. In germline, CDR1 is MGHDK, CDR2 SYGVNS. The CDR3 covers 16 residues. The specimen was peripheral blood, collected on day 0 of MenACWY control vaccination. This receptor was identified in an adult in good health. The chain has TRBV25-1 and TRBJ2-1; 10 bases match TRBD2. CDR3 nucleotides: TGTGCCAGCACTATAGCGGGGGGCGGCTTCTACAATGAGCAGTTCTTC. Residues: CASTIAGGGFYNEQFF.